What follows are 27 T cell receptor beta chains derived from one specimen sequenced in a study of blood T cells in healthy people across ages (dated by TCRdb to the mid-2010s). The library was generated by 5' RACE. The instrument given in TCRdb is Illumina HiSeq 2500. A second PCR of about 6 to 12 cycles was run with a J-beta primer mix and a sample-barcoded 5' primer. TCRdb itself trimmed the public reads at Q25 with fastp, ran MiXCR and retained productive beta chains. Every entry covers one CDR3 protein and lists the most common genes and DNA from its rows. This sample is represented by some 700,000 distinct CDR3 sequences; over 20% of them were singletons. Clones ranked in the top ten supply approximately 20% of the sample. Sequencing was done on a sample of blood. These receptors were collected from a man aged 65-85 years in good health.

This clonotype was seen many times. V usage is TRBV6-5 and J usage is TRBJ2-5, with a tentative D call TRBD2 (6 bases). The DNA end lines up better with TRBJ2-7; the J call may be wrong. CDR3 size: 14 residues. Germline V gene lookup returns CDR1 MNHEY and CDR2 SVGAGI. This CDR3 reads CASRETGSSYEQYF. The CDR3 coding sequence is TGTGCCAGCAGAGAAACCGGGAGCTCCTACGAGCAGTACTTC.

The CDR3 here is CASSQESSGGSTDTQYF. In DNA form, the CDR3 reads TGTGCCAGCAGCCAAGAGTCTAGCGGGGGTAGCACAGATACGCAGTATTTT. V gene TRBV3-1 combines with J gene TRBJ2-3, with TRBD2 matching 10 bases. The V gene end was trimmed by 0 bases and the J gene end by 0 bases; junction bases not matched to a gene: 3. Germline CDR1 LGHDT, CDR2 YNNKEL (reference sequence). The CDR3 runs 17 residues.

With respect to this clonotype: An end of the junction does not agree with germline; a read error may underlie this. Here the CDR3 DNA reads TGTGCCAGCAGTCTAAGGACAAATACGCAGTATTTC. It translates to CASSLRTNTQYF. V and J are TRBV12-3 or TRBV12-4 and TRBJ2-3, with D possibly TRBD1 on 5 matching bases. This CDR3 is built from 12 residues.

The rearrangement joins TRBV7-9 to TRBJ2-4; D is unclear. Trimming took off 1 base at V and 0 bases at J, with 7 bases between the two ends. Germline CDR1 and CDR2: SEHNR and FQNEAQ (reference sequence). The CDR3 has 15 residues. CDR3 region: CASSLGTVAKNIQYF. CDR3 coding DNA: TGTGCCAGCAGCTTAGGGACGGTAGCCAAAAACATTCAGTACTTC.

The sample holds one count of this clonotype. V gene TRBV28 combines with J gene TRBJ2-1; the D gene is possibly TRBD1 (6 bases). The J call may be incorrect, as the DNA end agrees better with TRBJ2-7. The length of the CDR3 is 12 residues. Germline loops: CDR1 MDHEN, CDR2 SYDVKM. The CDR3 loop is CASMGDTVQQYF. DNA for the CDR3: TGTGCCAGCATGGGGGACACAGTCCAGCAGTACTTC.

J is TRBJ1-5 and V is TRBV5-6; 11 positions match TRBD1. The V gene's germline CDR1 is SGHDT and CDR2 YYEEEE. This CDR3 has 16 amino acids. V was clipped by 2 bases and J by 4 bases; unmatched bases: 5. The CDR3 DNA follows: TGTGCCAGCAGCTTTTTGGGACAGGGGGGGAATCAGCCCCAGCATTTT. Translating gives CASSFLGQGGNQPQHF.

The chain couples TRBV6-5 to TRBJ1-5, with a tentative D call TRBD1 (5 bases). The length of the CDR3 is 15 residues. V was clipped by 2 bases and J by 4 bases, with 12 bases between them. CDR1 and CDR2 (germline): MNHEY, SVGAGI. CDR3 sequence: CASSYRGGKNQPQHF. Here the CDR3 DNA reads TGTGCCAGCAGTTACCGGGGGGGAAAAAATCAGCCCCAGCATTTT.

The sample holds a few counts of this clonotype. V and J are TRBV7-9 and TRBJ2-6; D call uncertain. CDR3 size: 16 residues. Trimming removed 2 bases from V and 0 bases from J, with 8 bases in between. Germline V gene sequence: CDR1 SEHNR, CDR2 FQNEAQ (reference sequence). The CDR3 nucleotides are TGTGCCAGCAGCTTAATCACAAGCTCTGGGGCCAACGTCCTGACTTTC. Its translation is CASSLITSSGANVLTF.

The chain carries TRBV29-1 and TRBJ1-2; D gene ambiguous. Trimming removed 7 bases at V and 2 bases at J, with 11 bases between. CDR3 length: 12 amino acids. Germline CDR1 and CDR2: SQVTM and ANQGSEA. For the CDR3, the DNA is TGCAGCGGACGGGAACAGAACTATGGCTACACCTTC. Its translation is CSGREQNYGYTF.

V gene TRBV12-3 or TRBV12-4 combines with J gene TRBJ2-7; 8 nucleotides line up with TRBD1. This CDR3 is built from 15 residues. J lost 3 bases, V lost 6 bases, and 10 bases had no gene match. CDR3 bases: TGTGCCAGCAGCCTCGGACAGGGCTTTTTCTACGAGCAGTACTTC. It yields the protein CASSLGQGFFYEQYF.

In its sample, this clonotype was seen a few times. The J gene is TRBJ2-5, the V gene TRBV3-1, with TRBD1 matching over 8 bases. The DNA matches TRBJ2-7 better at its end, which makes the J call doubtful. The germline V gene has CDR1 LGHDT and CDR2 YNNKEL (reference sequence). The CDR3 totals 15 residues. This chain's CDR3 is CASSQDSQGAREQYF. DNA of the CDR3: TGTGCCAGCAGCCAAGATTCCCAGGGGGCCCGCGAGCAGTACTTC.

The chain is built from TRBV5-1 and TRBJ1-2, with D possibly being TRBD1 (6 bases). This CDR3 is 14 amino acids long. Germline CDR1 SGHRS, CDR2 YFSETQ. Trimming pared 4 bases from V and 4 bases from J, leaving 14 bases between. In DNA form, the CDR3 reads TGCGCCAGCAGCCCCGGGACAAACTTCTATGGCTACACCTTC. Translating gives CASSPGTNFYGYTF.

The chain has TRBV7-2 and TRBJ1-5; D possibly corresponds to TRBD1 (6 bases). Trimming took off 5 bases at V and 6 bases at J, with 20 bases between the two ends. Germline V gene data show CDR1 as SGHTA and CDR2 as FQGNSA. The length of the CDR3 is 16 residues. The chain's CDR3 is CASSTLGGGVGQPQHF. The CDR3, as DNA: TGTGCCAGCAGCACACTGGGGGGGGGCGTTGGTCAGCCCCAGCATTTT.

The genes are TRBV4-1 and TRBJ2-1, with no clear D. Germline V gene sequence: CDR1 MGHRA, CDR2 YSYEKL. The germline V and J ends were trimmed by 2 bases and 0 bases, with 11 bases remaining between them. The CDR3 consists of 16 residues. DNA of the CDR3: TGCGCCAGCAGCCAACAGGACGACCCCTCCTACAATGAGCAGTTCTTC. This codes for CASSQQDDPSYNEQFF.

This clonotype was recorded a few times. This sequence joins TRBV24-1 and TRBJ1-4; D remains unclear. Germline assignment: CDR1 KGHDR and CDR2 SFDVKD. This CDR3 comprises 15 residues. V lost 3 bases and J lost 3, with 10 bases in between. CDR3 loop: CATSDPTTSNEKLFF. The CDR3 DNA sequence: TGTGCCACCAGTGATCCGACAACATCTAATGAAAAACTGTTTTTT.

Comments on this clonotype: The junction differs from germline at one of its ends, possibly a read error. J is TRBJ2-3 and V is TRBV12-3 or TRBV12-4; D ambiguous. This CDR3 comprises 17 residues. The CDR3 DNA is TGTGCCGGCAGTTTCTTCGCCAGCCCGGTTAGCACAGATACGCAGTATTTT. It specifies CAGSFFASPVSTDTQYF.

This clonotype came up many times. V and J are TRBV29-1 and TRBJ2-3; TRBD1 is a possible D gene (6 bases). Trimming shortened V by 5 bases and J by 0 bases, and 15 bases separated the two germline ends. The CDR3 length is 15 residues. CDR1 is SQVTM and CDR2 is ANQGSEA in the germline V gene. The CDR3 is CSVNPDSISTDTQYF. The CDR3 region has the DNA TGCAGCGTTAACCCGGACAGTATTAGCACAGATACGCAGTATTTT.

The rearrangement joins TRBV6-6 to TRBJ2-3; tentatively, D is TRBD2 (5 bases). This CDR3 is built from 15 residues. Germline CDR1 and CDR2: MNHNY and SVGAGI (reference sequence). The V and J ends lost 2 bases and 0 bases respectively, with 9 bases between them. The CDR3 DNA reads as TGTGCCAGCAGTTACCCGGGGTACAGCACAGATACGCAGTATTTT. It translates to CASSYPGYSTDTQYF.

The chain combines TRBV7-2 with TRBJ2-1; D gene uncertain. Germline V gene lookup returns CDR1 SGHTA and CDR2 FQGNSA. The CDR3 has 15 residues. The V and J ends lost 1 base and 10 bases respectively, with 17 bases between them. The CDR3 spells CASSLVIATAGEQFF. Written as DNA, the CDR3 is TGTGCCAGCAGCTTAGTAATAGCCACAGCTGGAGAGCAGTTCTTC.

The sample holds a few counts of this clonotype. The rearrangement links TRBV29-1 to TRBJ1-1, with D unresolved. Germline CDR1 SQVTM, CDR2 ANQGSEA. The length of the CDR3 is 13 residues. With 7 bases removed from V and 0 bases from J, the gap between germline ends came to 12 bases. The CDR3 here is CSERHNMNTEAFF. CDR3 nucleotide sequence: TGCAGCGAGAGACACAACATGAACACTGAAGCTTTCTTT.

This clonotype was observed a few times. The CDR3 sequence is CASSPRLAEGTGELFF. The CDR3 DNA reads TGTGCCAGCAGCCCCCGACTAGCGGAGGGGACCGGGGAGCTGTTTTTT. The V gene is TRBV9, the J gene TRBJ2-2, with 9 bases identical to TRBD2. The ends lost 4 bases at V and 5 bases at J; junction bases unmatched: 9. The CDR3 consists of 16 residues. Per the germline V gene, CDR1 is SGDLS and CDR2 is YYNGEE. Using reference TRBV9 and TRBJ2-2 for the parts outside the CDR3, the full variable domain is DSGVTQTPKHLITATGQRVTLRCSPRSGDLSVYWYQQSLDQGLQFLIQYYNGEERAKGNILERFSAQQFPDLHSELNLSSLELGDSALYFCASSPRLAEGTGELFFGEGSRLTVL.

The chain joins TRBV6-5 to TRBJ2-1; the match to TRBD2 covers 9 bases. The length of the CDR3 is 14 residues. Per germline, CDR1 MNHEY and CDR2 SVGAGI. Trimming at V came to 2 bases and at J to 10 bases, leaving 6 bases not matched to a gene. CDR3 nucleotide sequence: TGTGCCAGCAGTTACGGCGGGAGGGCCACAGAGCAGTTCTTC. Protein sequence: CASSYGGRATEQFF.

This clonotype was found a few times. The chain uses TRBV25-1 and TRBJ2-5; 12 bases match TRBD2. Germline V gene data show CDR1 as MGHDK and CDR2 as SYGVNS. CDR3 size: 17 residues. Losses at the gene ends were 2 bases for V and 2 bases for J; bases not matched to a gene: 6. The DNA for the CDR3 is TGTGCCAGCAGTGAACATCGACTAGCGGGAGATCAAGAGACCCAGTACTTC. This gives the protein CASSEHRLAGDQETQYF.

The chain employs TRBV6-6 and TRBJ1-5, with D uncertain. Trimming left V 6 bases short and J 1 base short, with 16 bases between. Germline V gene lookup returns CDR1 MNHNY and CDR2 SVGAGI (reference sequence). The CDR3 length is 16 residues. CDR3 in DNA: TGTGCCAGCAGCCGACGAAAGACGGAAAGCAATCAGCCCCAGCATTTT. It codes for CASSRRKTESNQPQHF.

The chain recombines TRBV7-8 with TRBJ1-2; 8 bases fit TRBD1. V trimming: 0 bases; J trimming: 5 bases; junction bases outside the gene matches: 5. The CDR3 extends over 15 amino acids. CDR1 and CDR2 from the germline V gene are SGHVS and FQNEAQ. CDR3 region: CASSLASGGPYGYTF. In DNA, the CDR3 is TGTGCCAGCAGCTTAGCCTCAGGGGGCCCGTATGGCTACACCTTC.

The chain is built from TRBV5-5 and TRBJ2-7; D is uncertain. Trimming took off 0 bases at V and 2 bases at J, with 9 bases between the two ends. This CDR3 region has 14 residues. Germline V lookup: CDR1 SGHKS, CDR2 YYEKEE (reference sequence). This chain's CDR3 is CASSLALTPYEQYF. The CDR3 region has the DNA TGTGCCAGCAGCTTGGCGCTTACACCCTACGAGCAGTACTTC. The whole variable domain, filled in from reference TRBV5-5 and TRBJ2-7, reads DAGVTQSPTHLIKTRGQQVTLRCSPISGHKSVSWYQQVLGQGPQFIFQYYEKEERGRGNFPDRFSARQFPNYSSELNVNALLLGDSALYLCASSLALTPYEQYFGPGTRLTVT.

This clonotype was counted only a few times. The rearrangement joins TRBV5-1 to TRBJ2-3; 12 nucleotides line up with TRBD2. This CDR3 has 17 amino acids. V shed 5 bases, J shed 2 bases, and the junction held 9 bases outside the gene matches. The V gene's germline CDR1 is SGHRS and CDR2 YFSETQ. The CDR3 protein is CASSTRGLAGTTDTQYF. In DNA, the CDR3 is TGCGCCAGCAGTACGCGCGGACTAGCGGGAACCACAGATACGCAGTATTTT.